This T cell receptor (beta chain) was sequenced during a study of blood T cell repertoires in COVID-19. Study-level background: PBMCs, B-cell-depleted T cells, or T cells provided the cDNA or gDNA that made up the material.

Here immunoSEQ multiplex PCR was the method, and the copy in TCRdb shows in-frame clones only, minus some. Altogether tens of thousands of clones are present, roughly 89% being singletons, with the ten largest covering about 5%. The V and J ends lost 10 bases and 5 bases respectively, with 8 bases between them. The CDR3 contains 11 residues. The germline gives CDR1 ENHRY, CDR2 SYGVKD. Sequences were obtained from peripheral blood. J is TRBJ2-2 and V is TRBV10-3; D is perhaps TRBD1 (5 bases). The clonotype comes from a man aged 55 to 70 with COVID-19, enrolled during active disease. In DNA, the CDR3 is TGTGCCACCCAGGGAACCGGGGAGCTGTTTTTT. Amino acid sequence: CATQGTGELFF.